These 24 T cell receptor beta chains were sequenced from one sample in a study of blood T cell repertoires in COVID-19. The repertoire was sequenced with immunoSEQ multiplex PCR; TCRdb's copy has only in-frame clones and lacks some. This sample has 80,000 or so clones; about four fifths occur once, and the top ten carry less than 15%. Sequencing was done on a sample of peripheral blood. These receptors were obtained from a man older than 75 with acute or convalescent COVID-19.

The gene calls are TRBV19 and TRBJ1-5; D might be TRBD1 (6 bases). The CDR3 loop spans 17 amino acids. The germline CDR1 and CDR2 sequences are LNHDA and SQIVND (reference sequence). Trimming removed 6 bases at V and 1 base at J, with 19 bases between. The CDR3 DNA sequence: TGTGCCAGTAGCCGAACCTACAGGGATATGAGCAATCAGCCCCAGCATTTT. Protein: CASSRTYRDMSNQPQHF.

The CDR3 region has the DNA TGTGCCAGCAACTCAGATAGACAGTACTACACCTTC. Its translation: CASNSDRQYYTF. The chain uses TRBV9 and TRBJ1-2; tentatively, D is TRBD1 (5 bases). The V end was cut by 6 bases, the J end by 10 bases, with 16 bases between. This CDR3 region has 12 residues. Germline V gives CDR1 SGDLS, CDR2 YYNGEE.

The sample holds one count of this clone. The gene calls are TRBV11-2 and TRBJ1-1, with a tentative D call TRBD1 (6 bases). V was trimmed by 2 bases and J by 5 bases, leaving 15 bases between them. CDR1 is SGHAT and CDR2 is FQNNGV in the germline V gene. The CDR3 contains 15 residues. CDR3 protein: CASSLSQGPGTEAFF. The CDR3 DNA reads TGTGCCAGCAGCTTATCCCAGGGGCCAGGAACTGAAGCTTTCTTT.

The CDR3 bases are TGTGCCAGCAGGACCGGGACAGCTCAAGAGACCCAGTACTTC. Translated: CASRTGTAQETQYF. V usage is TRBV7-9 and J usage is TRBJ2-5; TRBD1 matches at 7 bases. CDR1 and CDR2 from the germline V gene are SEHNR and FQNEAQ (reference sequence). The CDR3 covers 14 residues. The V gene end was trimmed by 6 bases and the J gene end by 2 bases; junction bases not matched to a gene: 6.

The V call is TRBV19, the J call TRBJ1-1; D is possibly TRBD1 (6 bases). Germline V lookup: CDR1 LNHDA, CDR2 SQIVND (reference sequence). CDR3 length: 13 amino acids. V was clipped by 5 bases and J by 4 bases, with 11 bases between them. CDR3 region: CASSATQGTEAFF. Written as DNA, the CDR3 is TGTGCCAGTAGTGCGACACAGGGCACTGAAGCTTTCTTT.

The chain carries TRBV19 and TRBJ2-6; tentatively, D is TRBD2 (5 bases). The CDR3 length is 14 residues. Germline CDR1 LNHDA, CDR2 SQIVND (reference sequence). V was clipped by 6 bases and J by 3 bases, with 9 bases between them. CDR3 DNA sequence: TGTGCCAGTAGGCAGGAGGTTGGGGCCAACGTCCTGACTTTC. It translates to CASRQEVGANVLTF.

The chain uses TRBV4-2 and TRBJ1-1, with D possibly TRBD1 on 5 matching bases. CDR3 size: 13 residues. V shed 1 base and J shed 3 bases, with 6 bases lying between them. The germline V gene encodes CDR1 LGHNA and CDR2 YNFKEQ. DNA of the CDR3: TGTGCCAGCAGCCAAGCGGGGGACACTGAAGCTTTCTTT. Its translation is CASSQAGDTEAFF.

This clone has just a few counts. The rearrangement joins TRBV20-1 to TRBJ2-3; 10 positions match TRBD1. J lost 4 bases, V lost 3 bases, and 4 bases had no gene match. This CDR3 region has 14 residues. Germline-derived CDR1 and CDR2 are DFQATT and SNEGSKA (reference sequence). CDR3 protein: CSASPGQGSDTQYF. The CDR3 coding sequence is TGCAGTGCTAGTCCGGGACAGGGGTCAGATACGCAGTATTTT.

The chain couples TRBV14 to TRBJ1-1; D is unresolved. Germline lookup yields CDR1 SGHDN and CDR2 FVKESK. The ends were cut back, 4 bases at V and 0 bases at J, with 9 bases in the middle. CDR3 size: 14 residues. CDR3: CASSLLPVNTEAFF. CDR3 sequence (DNA): TGTGCCAGCAGCCTTCTGCCGGTGAACACTGAAGCTTTCTTT.

This clone was detected only once. The CDR3 DNA sequence: TGTGCCAGCAGCAAAGATATGAACACTGAAGCTTTCTTT. Translated, it gives CASSKDMNTEAFF. The chain has TRBV21-1 and TRBJ1-1. TRBV21-1 is shown as a pseudogene. CDR3 size: 13 residues.

The chain's CDR3 is CASRGGEGNYGYTF. For the CDR3, the DNA is TGTGCCAGCCGGGGGGGAGAGGGGAACTATGGCTACACCTTC. J is TRBJ1-2 and V is TRBV2, with a possible D match to TRBD1 (5 bases). Germline V CDR1 and CDR2: SNHLY, FYNNEI. The CDR3 is made up of 14 amino acids. Trimming removed 8 bases from V and 2 bases from J, with 15 bases in between.

This clone was counted between two and nine times. The chain recombines TRBV7-8 with TRBJ2-3; D ambiguous. This CDR3 region has 14 residues. Trimming cost V 3 bases and J 0 bases, with 7 bases left between them. The germline CDR1 and CDR2 sequences are SGHVS and FQNEAQ. CDR3 sequence: CASSLYSSTDTQYF. The DNA for the CDR3 is TGTGCCAGCAGCTTGTATAGCAGCACAGATACGCAGTATTTT.

The chain uses TRBV5-6 and TRBJ1-6; 9 bases line up with TRBD1. The CDR3 contains 16 residues. Germline CDR1 is SGHDT and CDR2 is YYEEEE. V was clipped by 1 base and J by 8 bases; unmatched bases: 7. The CDR3 DNA follows: TGTGCCAGCAGCTTGCCCACAGGGGGCAGATATTCACCCCTCCACTTT. Translated: CASSLPTGGRYSPLHF.

Here the CDR3 reads CASSPPRGNTEAFF. CDR3 sequence (DNA): TGCGCCAGCAGCCCCCCTCGGGGGAACACTGAAGCTTTCTTT. The rearrangement joins TRBV5-1 to TRBJ1-1, with D unclear. CDR1 is SGHRS, CDR2 YFSETQ, per germline. Trimming stripped 4 bases from V and 1 base from J, with 11 bases between. The CDR3 consists of 14 residues.

V is TRBV2 and J is TRBJ2-1; D possibly corresponds to TRBD1 (6 bases). Trimming left V 5 bases short and J 3 bases short, with 14 bases between. The germline V gene has CDR1 SNHLY and CDR2 FYNNEI. The length of the CDR3 is 15 residues. DNA for the CDR3: TGTGCCAGCAGTCGGGACAACCTCAACTACAATGAGCAGTTCTTC. This codes for CASSRDNLNYNEQFF.

This rearrangement joins TRBV7-3 to TRBJ2-3; the D gene is possibly TRBD2 (5 bases). Trimming took off 0 bases at V and 2 bases at J, with 9 bases between the two ends. The CDR3 has 15 amino acids. Germline loops: CDR1 SGHTA, CDR2 FQGTGA. The CDR3 nucleotides are TGTGCCAGCAGCTTAACGCGGGCTCCCACAGATACGCAGTATTTT. Protein: CASSLTRAPTDTQYF.

The rearrangement uses TRBV3-1 (or the pseudogene TRBV3-2) and TRBJ1-4; D possibly corresponds to TRBD1 (6 bases). The V and J ends lost 0 bases and 6 bases respectively, with 17 bases between them. This CDR3 is 17 amino acids long. CDR1 is LGHDT and CDR2 is YNNKEL in the germline V gene (reference sequence). CDR3 coding DNA: TGTGCCAGCAGCCAAGACCCCAGGACAGTACCCCATGAAAAACTGTTTTTT. Amino acids: CASSQDPRTVPHEKLFF.

V usage is TRBV7-9 and J usage is TRBJ1-2, with D perhaps TRBD1 (5 bases). The CDR3 spans 15 residues. The ends were cut back, 0 bases at V and 4 bases at J, with 12 bases in the middle. Germline V CDR1 and CDR2: SEHNR, FQNEAQ (reference sequence). CDR3 nucleotide sequence: TGTGCCAGCAGCTTAGCGGGAAAACAGGTCTATGGCTACACCTTC. The encoded protein is CASSLAGKQVYGYTF. Full variable domain (rest looked up from reference TRBV7-9 and TRBJ1-2): DTGVSQNPRHKITKRGQNVTFRCDPISEHNRLYWYRQTLGQGPEFLTYFQNEAQLEKSRLLSDRFSAERPKGSFSTLEIQRTEQGDSAMYLCASSLAGKQVYGYTFGSGTRLTVV.

This sequence joins TRBV2 and TRBJ1-6; 9 bases line up with TRBD1. The germline V gene encodes CDR1 SNHLY and CDR2 FYNNEI. The CDR3 totals 16 residues. The V and J ends lost 8 bases and 6 bases, in that order; junction bases with no gene match: 11. For the CDR3, the DNA is TGTGCCAGCGGTAAGGACAGGGGATCGAGTAATTCACCCCTCCACTTT. This codes for CASGKDRGSSNSPLHF.

A few counts support this clone. The chain is built from TRBV18 and TRBJ2-7, with 9 bases that match TRBD1. The germline gives CDR1 KGHSH, CDR2 LQKENI. Trimming took 0 bases from V and 3 from J; bases not matched to a gene: 0. The CDR3 has 14 residues. The CDR3 nucleotides read TGTGCCAGCTCACCACCGACAGGGGGCTACGAGCAGTACTTC. Protein: CASSPPTGGYEQYF.

The chain combines TRBV5-4 with TRBJ2-2; D is perhaps TRBD2 (6 bases). Germline V gene lookup returns CDR1 SGHNT and CDR2 YYREEE (reference sequence). This CDR3 region has 14 residues. V lost 4 bases to trimming and J lost 7 bases, with 14 bases between them. CDR3 region: CASSRTLDYGELFF. The CDR3 nucleotides read TGTGCCAGCAGCCGGACCTTGGACTACGGGGAGCTGTTTTTT.

Here the CDR3 reads CASSQQGIANEKLFF. In nucleotides, the CDR3 is TGTGCCAGCAGCCAACAGGGAATAGCTAATGAAAAACTGTTTTTT. The rearrangement joins TRBV5-5 to TRBJ1-4, with D possibly being TRBD1 (6 bases). CDR3 length: 15 amino acids. In germline, CDR1 is SGHKS, CDR2 YYEKEE (reference sequence). The ends were cut back, 4 bases at V and 3 bases at J, with 13 bases in the middle.

With regard to this clone: Germline is not matched at one junction end, which may reflect a read error. The V gene is TRBV7-6, the J gene TRBJ2-7, with D perhaps matching TRBD2 (5 bases). The CDR3 totals 15 residues. CDR1 and CDR2 (germline): SGHVS, FNYEAQ. The CDR3 DNA is TGTGCCAGCAGCCCAGGCGTGGCTAGCTCCCACGAGCAGTACTTC. Translation: CASSPGVASSHEQYF.

A word on this clone: Other DNA sequences in this sample translate to the same CDR3. V usage is TRBV18 and J usage is TRBJ1-4, with TRBD1 identical over 7 bases. CDR1 is KGHSH and CDR2 is LQKENI in the germline V gene. Trimming cost V 2 bases and J 6 bases; bases outside gene matches: 3. CDR3 length: 14 amino acids. As DNA, the CDR3 is TGTGCCAGCTCACCAGGGACAGTCGATGAAAAACTGTTTTTT. Translated, it gives CASSPGTVDEKLFF.